Listed below are T cell receptor beta chains from one sample, sequenced in a study of blood T cells in healthy people across ages. Using its own MiXCR run on the 5' RACE reads, TCRdb lists one record per CDR3 protein. The sample has hundreds of thousands of distinct CDR3 sequences; roughly 60% are singletons. The source material was blood. Receptors were obtained from a man in his thirties or forties in good health. The CDR3 runs from the conserved cysteine through the conserved F or W. A D gene is named only where the DNA matches it firmly. Not every row has a clone size; where given, it reads once, few, many or a size class.

j_call,d_call,clone_size,v_call,cdr3_nt,cdr3_aa
TRBJ2-5,NA,few,TRBV7-2,TGTGCCAGCAGCTTAGAGGTGGGTCAAGAGACCCAGTACTTC,CASSLEVGQETQYF
TRBJ2-4,NA,NA,TRBV30,TGTGCCTCCAGAGGGGGGACTGGATATTGGGATTTAGAGCAGTACTTC,CASRGGTGYWDLEQYF
TRBJ1-2,NA,once,TRBV7-6,TGTGCCAGCAGCTTAGCAGGGTTGGATGGCTACACCTTC,CASSLAGLDGYTF
TRBJ2-7,TRBD2,few,TRBV29-1,TGCAGCGTCGCTACTAGCGCAAACTACGAGCAGTACTTC,CSVATSANYEQYF
TRBJ2-3,NA,few,TRBV3-1,TGTGCCAGCAGCCAGGCGGGGGCCCGCACAGATACGCAGTATTTT,CASSQAGARTDTQYF
TRBJ1-2,NA,many,TRBV7-2,TGTGCCAGCACCTACAAGGATGGACGTATAAGAGGCTACACCTTC,CASTYKDGRIRGYTF
TRBJ2-5,TRBD1,NA,TRBV28,TGTGCCAGCAGTACCGCCGGGACAGGGGTTCTGGAGACCCAGTACTTC,CASSTAGTGVLETQYF
TRBJ1-2,NA,NA,TRBV28,TGTGCCAGCAGTCCCCCTTTGGGGGCTAACTATGGCTACACCTTC,CASSPPLGANYGYTF
TRBJ2-7,TRBD1,NA,TRBV2,TGTGCCGGCGCCAGGGGGCCCTACGAGCAGTACTTC,CAGARGPYEQYF
TRBJ2-7,NA,few,TRBV20-1,TGCAGTGCAACCGGGACTGCATCCTACGAGCAGTACTTC,CSATGTASYEQYF
TRBJ2-7,TRBD2,NA,TRBV3-1,TGTGCCAGCAGCCTCGGGAGGGCCTCCTACGAGCAGTACTTC,CASSLGRASYEQYF
TRBJ2-7,NA,many,TRBV27,TGTGCCAGCAGTTTAGGGGGGGGCGGCGGATACGAGCAGTACTTC,CASSLGGGGGYEQYF
TRBJ2-1,NA,NA,TRBV10-3,TGTGCCATCAGTGCTGAGGTAGCGGCCAGAGAGCAGTTCTTC,CAISAEVAAREQFF
TRBJ2-4,TRBD1,NA,TRBV15,TGTGCCACCAGCAGCCCAAGACAGGGGTTAGGTGCGGCCAAAAACATTCAGTACTTC,CATSSPRQGLGAAKNIQYF
TRBJ1-2,NA,few,TRBV20-1,TGCAGTGCTAGGGGACTGGCAGGGGCGAACTATGGCTACACCTTC,CSARGLAGANYGYTF
TRBJ1-1,NA,NA,TRBV28,TGTGCCAGCAGTTCCAAATCCCTTTCCTCCCCCACTGAAGCTTTCTTT,CASSSKSLSSPTEAFF
TRBJ2-5,NA,NA,TRBV10-3,TGTGCCATCAGTGCTGGGGCTACCGATGAGCAGTACTTC,CAISAGATDEQYF
TRBJ2-7,NA,NA,TRBV20-1,TGCAGTGCTAGAGATTCTATGGGCCGTACAGGATCCTACGAGCAGTACTTC,CSARDSMGRTGSYEQYF
TRBJ2-1,NA,NA,TRBV11-2,TGTGCCAGCAGCTTAGGGTACAGGGATGATGAGCAGTTCTTC,CASSLGYRDDEQFF
TRBJ2-1,NA,NA,TRBV13,TGTGCCAGCAGCACTAGTCGGGGGCGCCCCTACAATGAGCAGTTCTTC,CASSTSRGRPYNEQFF
TRBJ2-1,TRBD1,NA,TRBV4-2,TGTGCCAGCAGCCAAACGGGACAGGACTACAATGAGCAGTTCTTC,CASSQTGQDYNEQFF
TRBJ2-7,NA,NA,TRBV7-3,TGTGCCAGCAGGTACCACGGGGAGACCTACGAGCAGTACTTC,CASRYHGETYEQYF
TRBJ2-7,TRBD2,NA,TRBV27,TGTGCCAGCAGTTTATCGGCTAGCGGTCGATACGAGCAGTACTTC,CASSLSASGRYEQYF
TRBJ1-1,TRBD1,NA,TRBV7-6,TGTGCCAGCAGCCCGGGGGCCCGACAGGGAGACACTGAAGCTTTCTTT,CASSPGARQGDTEAFF
TRBJ2-7,NA,many,TRBV27,TGTGCCAGCAGTAGGGGTGGGGCCTACGAGCAGTACTTC,CASSRGGAYEQYF
TRBJ1-6,NA,NA,TRBV7-2,TGTGCCAGCAGCGTAGGGGGGCCCCTCCACTTT,CASSVGGPLHF
TRBJ2-5,TRBD2,NA,TRBV29-1,TGCAGCGTTGATGAGGTAGCGGGGGGAAGTGACAATGAGCAGTACTTC,CSVDEVAGGSDNEQYF
TRBJ2-1,NA,NA,TRBV7-9,TGTGCCAGCAGCCACGGACTGAACAATGAGCAGTTCTTC,CASSHGLNNEQFF
TRBJ1-4,NA,once,TRBV20-1,TGCAGTGCTAAGGGGCAAAGTGAAAAACTGTTTTTT,CSAKGQSEKLFF
TRBJ2-1,NA,NA,TRBV6-2/TRBV6-3,TGTGCCAGTAGTTACTCCGGCGGGACTTTGCCGTTCTTC,CASSYSGGTLPFF
TRBJ1-2,TRBD1,NA,TRBV24-1,TGTGCCACCAGTGACCCGGGACAGCACTATGGCTACACCTTC,CATSDPGQHYGYTF
TRBJ1-2,NA,NA,TRBV11-2,TGTGCCAGCAGCTCGGACAGCCTTTCTAACTATGGCTACACCTTC,CASSSDSLSNYGYTF
TRBJ2-4,NA,NA,TRBV5-1,TGCGTCAGCTCCGACGTGGCCAAAAACATTCAGTACTTC,CVSSDVAKNIQYF
TRBJ2-5,NA,NA,TRBV4-1,TGCGCCAGCGGCCAAGAATGGGCTGATCAAGAGACCCAGTACTTC,CASGQEWADQETQYF
TRBJ2-7,TRBD2,NA,TRBV10-2,TGCGCCAGCAGTGACTGGACGCGGGGGGCCTCCTACGAGCAGTACTTC,CASSDWTRGASYEQYF
TRBJ2-7,NA,NA,TRBV21-1,TGTGCCAGCATGAATAGGACCTCCTACGAGCAGTACTTC,CASMNRTSYEQYF
TRBJ2-2,TRBD2,few,TRBV11-2,TGTGCCAGCAGTTGGACTAGCGGCACCAGGGAGCTGTTTTTT,CASSWTSGTRELFF
TRBJ1-2,TRBD1,NA,TRBV4-3,TGCGCCAGCAGCCAAGATATCCAGGGGGTTATCGGCTACACCTTC,CASSQDIQGVIGYTF
TRBJ2-7,NA,NA,TRBV27,TGTGCCAGCAGTTCCGCGGCAGGGGAGGTCCCCTACGAGCAGTACTTC,CASSSAAGEVPYEQYF
TRBJ2-1,NA,NA,TRBV20-1,TGCAGTGCTAGAGATCTCCCCCTGGATGAGCAGTTCTTC,CSARDLPLDEQFF
TRBJ1-2,NA,NA,TRBV10-3,TGTGCCATCAGTGATTACGCCGGGGGGCCTACGGGCTACACCTTC,CAISDYAGGPTGYTF
TRBJ2-1,NA,once,TRBV25-1,TGTGCCACCCAGGTCGACCGGGGTAGGAATGAGCAGTTCTTC,CATQVDRGRNEQFF
TRBJ2-7,NA,NA,TRBV27,TGTGCCAGCAGTTACAAGGGGGGGGGCGAGCAGTACTTC,CASSYKGGGEQYF
TRBJ2-3,NA,many,TRBV7-9,TGTGCCAGCGGGAGCACAGATACGCAGTATTTT,CASGSTDTQYF